These 20 T cell receptor beta chains came from one sample sequenced in a study of blood T cell repertoires in COVID-19. TCRdb keeps only in-frame clones here, not all; method: immunoSEQ multiplex PCR. Of roughly 300,000 clones listed, 88% are singletons. Source material: peripheral blood. These receptors came from a man between 18 and 29 years old with active or convalescent COVID-19.

The rearrangement joins TRBV4-2 to TRBJ2-7; TRBD2 aligns across 7 bases. This CDR3 has 13 residues. Trimming removed 4 bases from V and 7 bases from J; junction bases left unmatched: 7. Germline CDR1 is LGHNA and CDR2 is YNFKEQ. The CDR3 region is CASSRYGGREQYF. DNA of the CDR3: TGTGCCAGCAGCCGTTACGGGGGGAGAGAGCAGTACTTC.

This chain links TRBV9 with TRBJ1-4; TRBD1 matches 7 bases. CDR3 size: 16 residues. Germline V gene data show CDR1 as SGDLS and CDR2 as YYNGEE. V lost 3 bases and J lost 0; bases outside the gene matches: 5. CDR3 DNA: TGTGCCAGCAGCGGAACCCAGGGGGCAACTAATGAAAAACTGTTTTTT. This gives the protein CASSGTQGATNEKLFF.

The V gene is TRBV19, the J gene TRBJ1-2, with a tentative D call TRBD1 (6 bases). Germline V CDR1 and CDR2: LNHDA, SQIVND (reference sequence). The V end lost 1 base, the J end lost 2 bases, and 8 bases lay between the germline ends. This CDR3 contains 14 residues. CDR3 region: CASSIVQGNYGYTF. The DNA for the CDR3 is TGTGCCAGTAGTATAGTGCAGGGGAACTATGGCTACACCTTC.

The chain is built from TRBV7-6 and TRBJ1-4; D is undetermined. In germline, CDR1 is SGHVS, CDR2 FNYEAQ. Trimming took 2 bases from V and 7 from J, leaving 14 bases between them. The CDR3 contains 15 residues. The CDR3 loop is CASSLSPGWGEKLFF. CDR3 nucleotides: TGTGCCAGCAGCTTATCCCCGGGATGGGGTGAAAAACTGTTTTTT.

This chain links TRBV11-2 with TRBJ2-5; D may be TRBD2 (6 bases). With 11 bases removed from V and 2 bases from J, the gap between germline ends came to 15 bases. CDR1 SGHAT and CDR2 FQNNGV come from the germline V gene. This CDR3 spans 13 amino acids. CDR3 nucleotide sequence: TGTGCCGGACGAGGGAGCGGGCAAGAGACCCAGTACTTC. Encoded protein: CAGRGSGQETQYF.

This clone was recorded only once. J is TRBJ1-1 and V is TRBV6-5; TRBD1 agrees at 8 bases. This CDR3 is built from 14 residues. With V trimmed by 8 bases and J by 1 base, 6 bases remained unmatched. The V gene's germline CDR1 is MNHEY and CDR2 SVGAGI. The CDR3 loop reads CASAWTGKNTEAFF. The CDR3 DNA is TGTGCCAGCGCCTGGACAGGGAAGAACACTGAAGCTTTCTTT.

The gene calls are TRBV10-2 and TRBJ2-2, with 7 bases matching TRBD1. CDR3 length: 14 amino acids. The V gene end was trimmed by 4 bases and the J gene end by 6 bases; junction bases not matched to a gene: 5. Germline-derived CDR1 and CDR2 are WSHSY and SAAADI. The chain's CDR3 is CASSGARGSGELFF. CDR3 DNA: TGCGCCAGCAGTGGGGCCAGGGGGTCCGGGGAGCTGTTTTTT.

This rearrangement joins TRBV5-1 to TRBJ1-1; D gene unclear. CDR3 length: 12 residues. Trimming removed 1 base from V and 7 bases from J, with 8 bases in between. Germline CDR1 and CDR2: SGHRS and YFSETQ. This CDR3 is CASSLTGFEAFF. CDR3 sequence (DNA): TGCGCCAGCAGCTTGACTGGTTTTGAAGCTTTCTTT.

This chain uses TRBV6-1 with TRBJ1-3; D unresolved. The CDR3 is 17 amino acids. CDR1 is MNHNS, CDR2 SASEGT, per germline. V lost 2 bases and J 0 bases, leaving 14 bases between the germline ends. For the CDR3, the DNA is TGTGCCAGCAGTGAACTAGCAGTCCTGATCTCTGGAAACACCATATATTTT. Its protein product is CASSELAVLISGNTIYF.

This sequence joins TRBV11-2 and TRBJ2-1; D is perhaps TRBD2 (6 bases). CDR1 is SGHAT and CDR2 is FQNNGV in the germline V gene. Trimming pared 2 bases from V and 7 bases from J, leaving 21 bases between. The CDR3 runs to 17 residues. CDR3 sequence: CASSLNPQRANGNEQFF. In nucleotides, the CDR3 is TGTGCCAGCAGCTTAAATCCCCAGCGGGCCAACGGGAATGAGCAGTTCTTC.

The chain carries TRBV7-8 and TRBJ1-3, with D perhaps TRBD1 (5 bases). Germline values: CDR1 SGHVS, CDR2 FQNEAQ. V was trimmed by 2 bases and J by 0 bases, leaving 20 bases between them. The CDR3 sequence is 19 residues long. CDR3 amino acids: CASSLRGAGYGNSGNTIYF. In DNA, the CDR3 is TGTGCCAGCAGCTTACGTGGGGCAGGGTACGGAAACTCTGGAAACACCATATATTTT.

This clone was detected only once. This chain uses TRBV14 with TRBJ2-1, with 7 bases lining up with TRBD1. CDR1 and CDR2 from the germline V gene are SGHDN and FVKESK. The CDR3 contains 15 residues. J was trimmed by 2 bases and V by 4 bases; bases with no gene match: 5. The CDR3 bases are TGTGCCAGCAGCCCCCGGGACAGCCCCTACAATGAGCAGTTCTTC. Translated: CASSPRDSPYNEQFF. The variable domain in full, completed from reference TRBV14 and TRBJ2-1, reads EAGVTQFPSHSVIEKGQTVTLRCDPISGHDNLYWYRRVMGKEIKFLLHFVKESKQDESGMPNNRFLAERTGGTYSTLKVQPAELEDSGVYFCASSPRDSPYNEQFFGPGTRLTVL.

V gene TRBV5-5 combines with J gene TRBJ2-3; 7 bases align to TRBD2. Germline V gene data show CDR1 as SGHKS and CDR2 as YYEKEE (reference sequence). The J segment lost 1 base and the V segment lost 2 bases, leaving 1 base of the junction unmatched. The CDR3 spans 14 residues. Here the CDR3 DNA reads TGTGCCAGCAGCTTCACTAGCGGCACAGATACGCAGTATTTT. Its protein is CASSFTSGTDTQYF.

There are a few counts of this clone. The rearrangement uses TRBV7-9 and TRBJ1-1; D gene uncertain. CDR3 size: 13 residues. The V gene lost 5 bases and the J gene lost 2 bases, with 9 bases spanning the gap. CDR1 and CDR2 from the germline V gene are SEHNR and FQNEAQ (reference sequence). For the CDR3, the DNA is TGTGCCAGCAGCCGCACTCATAACACTGAAGCTTTCTTT. The encoded protein is CASSRTHNTEAFF.

This clone was picked up a small number of times. This rearrangement joins TRBV5-1 to TRBJ1-6, with D uncertain. CDR3 length: 15 amino acids. The ends were cut back, 0 bases at V and 9 bases at J, with 13 bases in the middle. Germline CDR1 SGHRS, CDR2 YFSETQ. The CDR3, as DNA: TGCGCCAGCAGCTTGGGAGCCCGCTCTGGTTCACCCCTCCACTTT. Its protein product is CASSLGARSGSPLHF.

The chain couples TRBV5-1 to TRBJ1-3; D not resolved. The length of the CDR3 is 15 residues. Per the germline V gene, CDR1 is SGHRS and CDR2 is YFSETQ. The V and J ends lost 0 bases and 0 bases respectively, with 7 bases between them. CDR3 protein: CASSLGQISGNTIYF. In nucleotides, the CDR3 is TGCGCCAGCAGCTTGGGTCAGATCTCTGGAAACACCATATATTTT.

This clone was counted once. The chain uses TRBV11-2 and TRBJ2-7; D possibly corresponds to TRBD1 (6 bases). Trimming pared 5 bases from V and 2 bases from J, leaving 13 bases between. Germline values: CDR1 SGHAT, CDR2 FQNNGV. CDR3 length: 14 residues. CDR3 loop: CASSQVQGPYEQYF. The CDR3 DNA reads as TGTGCCAGCAGCCAAGTCCAGGGGCCCTACGAGCAGTACTTC. Drawing the rest from reference TRBV11-2 and TRBJ2-7, the complete variable domain is EAGVAQSPRYKIIEKRQSVAFWCNPISGHATLYWYQQILGQGPKLLIQFQNNGVVDDSQLPKDRFSAERLKGVDSTLKIQPAKLEDSAVYLCASSQVQGPYEQYFGPGTRLTVT.

This sequence joins TRBV5-4 and TRBJ1-6; D remains unclear. The CDR3 runs to 12 residues. Germline V gives CDR1 SGHNT, CDR2 YYREEE (reference sequence). Trimming took 4 bases from V and 7 from J, leaving 6 bases between them. In DNA form, the CDR3 reads TGTGCCAGCAGCCTAGACAATTCACCCCTCCACTTT. Its protein product is CASSLDNSPLHF.

The rearrangement links TRBV19 to TRBJ1-5; D possibly corresponds to TRBD1 (6 bases). CDR1 LNHDA and CDR2 SQIVND come from the germline V gene (reference sequence). Trimming stripped 4 bases from V and 6 bases from J, with 16 bases between. CDR3 size: 15 residues. Here the CDR3 DNA reads TGTGCCAGTAGTAAGGGACATCTGGCAGGTCAGCCCCAGCATTTT. It encodes CASSKGHLAGQPQHF.

The CDR3, as DNA: TGTGCCAGCAGCCACGGCCAGGACAGGGGGTCCAATGAGCAGTTCTTC. Its protein product is CASSHGQDRGSNEQFF. The chain joins TRBV3-1 (or the pseudogene TRBV3-2) to TRBJ2-1; 10 nucleotides agree with TRBD1. The CDR3 has 16 amino acids. Germline V gene sequence: CDR1 LGHDT, CDR2 YNNKEL (reference sequence). V trimming: 3 bases; J trimming: 6 bases; junction bases outside the gene matches: 8.